Shown below are 18 T cell receptor beta chains from a single sample sequenced in a study of CD8+CD57+ T cells in acquired aplastic anemia. CD8+CD57+ cell expansion had been shown by flow cytometry in patients chosen for sequencing. The TCR beta profiling, which covered VDJ combination and CDR3 sequence, was carried out using genomic DNA as the template. Each CDR3 protein gets one entry after TCRdb re-called the reads with MiXCR. The sample holds roughly 240,000 distinct CDR3 sequences; around 43% are singletons and the top ten take about 7.8%. The sequenced sample consisted of sorted CD4+, CD8+, or CD8+CD57+ T cells (not recorded which) from PBMCs. Source of these receptors: a human donor with aplastic anemia.

The chain combines TRBV27 with TRBJ2-7, with 9 bases lining up with TRBD2. Germline V gene sequence: CDR1 MNHEY, CDR2 SMNVEV (reference sequence). V lost 2 bases to trimming and J lost 4 bases; unmatched junction nucleotides: 15. The CDR3 is 18 residues long. The CDR3 loop reads CASSLKGSSGSLLYEQYF. CDR3 DNA sequence: TGTGCCAGCAGTTTAAAAGGGAGTAGCGGGAGTTTGTTGTACGAGCAGTACTTC.

Many counts were recorded for this clonotype. J is TRBJ1-2 and V is TRBV29-1; 10 bases align to TRBD1. Germline loops: CDR1 SQVTM, CDR2 ANQGSEA. The CDR3 has 14 residues. Trimming cost V 4 bases and J 7 bases; bases outside gene matches: 9. The CDR3 coding sequence is TGCAGCGTTGTCGGGGGACAGGGGTTCGGTGGCTACACCTTC. Residues: CSVVGGQGFGGYTF.

This clonotype was seen at least ten times. The chain uses TRBV7-9 and TRBJ2-1, with 11 bases that match TRBD2. This CDR3 contains 13 residues. V shed 8 bases and J 6 bases; nucleotides not matched to a gene: 3. Germline CDR1 is SEHNR and CDR2 is FQNEAQ (reference sequence). CDR3 in amino acids: CASLTSGSNEQFF. The CDR3 DNA reads TGTGCCAGCTTAACTAGCGGGAGCAATGAGCAGTTCTTC.

This clonotype came up once. J is TRBJ1-1 and V is TRBV29-1; TRBD1 matches at 8 bases. CDR3 length: 12 residues. The germline CDR1 and CDR2 sequences are SQVTM and ANQGSEA. Trimming took 3 bases from V and 6 from J; bases not matched to a gene: 3. The CDR3 region has the DNA TGCAGCGTTGATGGACAGGGCCCTGAAGCTTTCTTT. Protein: CSVDGQGPEAFF.

This clonotype was seen many times. The chain is built from TRBV7-6 and TRBJ2-3; 7 bases align to TRBD1. The germline V gene encodes CDR1 SGHVS and CDR2 FNYEAQ. The CDR3 length is 15 residues. The V segment lost 5 bases and the J segment 0 bases; nucleotides outside the gene matches: 5. CDR3 in DNA: TGTGCCAGCAGCACCTCAGGGGGAAGCACAGATACGCAGTATTTT. Its protein product is CASSTSGGSTDTQYF.

There are a few counts of this clonotype. This rearrangement joins TRBV6-5 to TRBJ1-2; a possible D gene is TRBD1 (6 bases). CDR1 is MNHEY, CDR2 SVGAGI, per germline. This CDR3 has 14 amino acids. V lost 6 bases and J lost 5, with 16 bases in between. The CDR3 nucleotides are TGTGCCAGCAGACCCTCGACAGGAGGGTATGGCTACACCTTC. Amino acids: CASRPSTGGYGYTF.

At least ten counts were recorded for this clonotype. The V gene is TRBV19, the J gene TRBJ1-5; D gene ambiguous. Germline-derived CDR1 and CDR2 are LNHDA and SQIVND (reference sequence). This CDR3 spans 15 amino acids. Trimming pared 5 bases from V and 1 base from J, leaving 12 bases between. CDR3 sequence: CASSLILLSNQPQHF. In nucleotides, the CDR3 is TGTGCCAGTAGTCTAATACTTTTGAGCAATCAGCCCCAGCATTTT.

J is TRBJ2-3 and V is TRBV10-3; 14 nucleotides agree with TRBD2. The V gene end was trimmed by 0 bases and the J gene end by 3 bases; junction bases not matched to a gene: 2. The CDR3 contains 17 residues. The germline CDR1 and CDR2 sequences are ENHRY and SYGVKD. As DNA, the CDR3 is TGTGCCATCAGTGAGTCGACTAGCGGGAGGGAAACAGATACGCAGTATTTT. Encoded protein: CAISESTSGRETDTQYF.

As for this clonotype: A much larger clone sits a single nucleotide away, making a read error possible. This chain uses TRBV7-9 with TRBJ2-1, with a possible D match to TRBD1 (6 bases). CDR3 length: 16 residues. Per germline, CDR1 SEHNR and CDR2 FQNEAQ (reference sequence). The germline V and J ends were trimmed by 8 bases and 3 bases, with 20 bases remaining between them. The CDR3 sequence: CASGDRFQGNYNEQFF. In DNA form, the CDR3 reads TGTGCCAGCGGCGACAGGTTCCAGGGGAACTACAATGAGCAGTTCTTC.

This clonotype appeared many times. This chain links TRBV7-6 with TRBJ2-2; D remains ambiguous. Per germline, CDR1 SGHVS and CDR2 FNYEAQ. V was shortened by 1 base and J by 9 bases, with 9 bases between the two germline ends. The CDR3 is 13 amino acids. The CDR3 is CASSLVVARELFF. CDR3 bases: TGTGCCAGCAGCTTAGTGGTTGCCCGGGAGCTGTTTTTT.

About this clonotype: The junction departs from the called germline gene at one end, perhaps through a read error. The gene calls are TRBV15 and TRBJ2-7; D may be TRBD1 (5 bases). Germline CDR1 LNHNV, CDR2 YYDKDF (reference sequence). This CDR3 region has 13 residues. Written as DNA, the CDR3 is TGCGCCAGCAGACAGACCCCAGCCTACGAGCAGTACTTC. Protein product: CASRQTPAYEQYF. The full variable domain, rest sourced from reference TRBV15 and TRBJ2-7, is DAMVIQNPRYQVTQFGKPVTLSCSQTLNHNVMYWYQQKSSQAPKLLFHYYDKDFNNEADTPDNFQSRRPNTSFCFLDIRSPGLGDTAMYLCASRQTPAYEQYFGPGTRLTVT.

This clonotype was detected only a few times. This chain uses TRBV5-1 with TRBJ2-5; D possibly corresponds to TRBD2 (5 bases). Germline CDR1 SGHRS, CDR2 YFSETQ. CDR3 length: 12 amino acids. With 4 bases removed from V and 5 bases from J, the gap between germline ends came to 9 bases. This chain's CDR3 is CASSQRGETQYF. The CDR3 DNA sequence: TGCGCCAGCAGCCAGAGAGGGGAGACCCAGTACTTC.

This chain links TRBV20-1 with TRBJ2-7, with 9 bases that match TRBD1. Trimming cost V 4 bases and J 0 bases; bases outside gene matches: 1. Looked up from germline, CDR1 is DFQATT and CDR2 is SNEGSKA (reference sequence). This CDR3 spans 13 amino acids. In DNA form, the CDR3 reads TGCAGTGCTACGGGACAGGGCTCCTACGAGCAGTACTTC. Amino acids: CSATGQGSYEQYF.

This clonotype occurred many times. V and J are TRBV29-1 and TRBJ1-2; 12 nucleotides match TRBD1. The CDR3 runs to 15 residues. J was trimmed by 3 bases and V by 5 bases; bases with no gene match: 7. In germline, CDR1 is SQVTM, CDR2 ANQGSEA. The CDR3 loop is CSVRDRGLVDYGYTF. DNA of the CDR3: TGCAGCGTTCGGGACAGGGGGCTCGTGGACTATGGCTACACCTTC.

This chain links TRBV25-1 with TRBJ2-2; D might be TRBD1 or TRBD2, each matching 5 bases. CDR1 MGHDK and CDR2 SYGVNS come from the germline V gene. The V end was cut by 6 bases, the J end by 0 bases, with 14 bases between. This CDR3 has 16 residues. The CDR3 bases are TGTGCCAGCAGCTTAACGTTGGGACCGAACACCGGGGAGCTGTTTTTT. Residues: CASSLTLGPNTGELFF.

The chain recombines TRBV7-9 with TRBJ1-1; possible D gene TRBD1, 6 bases. This CDR3 comprises 14 residues. Germline CDR1 is SEHNR and CDR2 is FQNEAQ (reference sequence). Trimming cost V 2 bases and J 0 bases, with 7 bases left between them. In nucleotides, the CDR3 is TGTGCCAGCAGCTTAAGACAGGTGAACACTGAAGCTTTCTTT. Amino acid sequence: CASSLRQVNTEAFF.

This clonotype was detected only a few times. This chain connects TRBV30 to TRBJ2-1, with D hard to call. This CDR3 is built from 13 residues. V dropped 0 bases and J dropped 2 bases, with 5 bases sitting between them. Germline CDR1 and CDR2: GTSNPN and SVGIG (reference sequence). This CDR3 is CAWSVMPYNEQFF. CDR3 bases: TGTGCCTGGAGTGTAATGCCCTACAATGAGCAGTTCTTC.

This clonotype occurred many times. For the CDR3, the DNA is TGTGCCAGCAGTGATAAAGCGGGAGCCGGCTCAGATACGCAGTATTTT. It specifies CASSDKAGAGSDTQYF. The chain couples TRBV6-4 to TRBJ2-3; 8 nucleotides align to TRBD2. The germline V gene has CDR1 MRHNA and CDR2 SNTAGT. The CDR3 loop spans 16 amino acids. V gave up 3 bases and J gave up 4 bases; unmatched junction bases: 9.